This entry lists 18 T cell receptor beta chains sequenced from one sample in a study of T cell responses to AZD1222 COVID-19 vaccine. Here immunoSEQ multiplex PCR was the method, and the copy in TCRdb shows in-frame clones only, minus some. There are fewer than 200,000 clones in the sample; 85% to 90% occur only once, and about 6.1% lies in the top ten. The starting material was peripheral blood, obtained on day 0 of AZD1222 vaccination. The receptors here all came from an adult in good health.

This clone was observed a single time. The J gene is TRBJ1-5, the V gene TRBV19; the D gene is possibly TRBD1 (5 bases). Germline lookup yields CDR1 LNHDA and CDR2 SQIVND (reference sequence). The germline V and J ends were trimmed by 8 bases and 1 base, with 12 bases remaining between them. The CDR3 has 14 residues. In nucleotides, the CDR3 is TGTGCCAGTCTCAAACGGGGGAGCAATCAGCCCCAGCATTTT. It codes for CASLKRGSNQPQHF.

V usage is TRBV19 and J usage is TRBJ2-4, with TRBD1 matching over 9 bases. The V gene end was trimmed by 2 bases and the J gene end by 0 bases; junction bases not matched to a gene: 11. The length of the CDR3 is 19 residues. Looked up from germline, CDR1 is LNHDA and CDR2 is SQIVND (reference sequence). The CDR3 coding sequence is TGTGCCAGTAGTATATTCCCCATGGGACAGGGTTTAGCCAAAAACATTCAGTACTTC. Residues: CASSIFPMGQGLAKNIQYF.

The genes are TRBV5-4 and TRBJ2-1; TRBD2 is a possible D gene (5 bases). The CDR3 is 16 residues long. Germline loops: CDR1 SGHNT, CDR2 YYREEE (reference sequence). Trimming took off 4 bases at V and 0 bases at J, with 14 bases between the two ends. The CDR3 DNA reads TGTGCCAGCAGCCCTCAAGGGAGTAGCTCCTACAATGAGCAGTTCTTC. Its translation is CASSPQGSSSYNEQFF.

This clone showed up just a few times. The chain carries TRBV7-9 and TRBJ1-3; D not certain. Trimming took off 5 bases at V and 2 bases at J, with 16 bases between the two ends. The CDR3 is 16 amino acids. Per the germline V gene, CDR1 is SEHNR and CDR2 is FQNEAQ (reference sequence). The DNA of the CDR3 is TGTGCCAGCAGCCTCCAGACAAGTGTCACTGGAAACACCATATATTTT. The encoded protein is CASSLQTSVTGNTIYF.

This chain connects TRBV4-3 to TRBJ2-2; D is unresolved. CDR3 length equals 14 residues. Per the germline V gene, CDR1 is LGHNA and CDR2 is YSLEER. Trimming took 1 base from V and 1 from J, leaving 4 bases between them. Written as DNA, the CDR3 is TGCGCCAGCAGCCAAGCGGAGAACACCGGGGAGCTGTTTTTT. The encoded protein is CASSQAENTGELFF.

The table lists this clone with a count of one. This rearrangement joins TRBV5-5 to TRBJ1-2; D not certain. CDR1 and CDR2 from the germline V gene are SGHKS and YYEKEE (reference sequence). Trimming pared 4 bases from V and 3 bases from J, leaving 10 bases between. The CDR3 is made up of 13 amino acids. The DNA of the CDR3 is TGTGCCAGCAGCCTGACATACGACTATGGCTACACCTTC. Translating gives CASSLTYDYGYTF.

J is TRBJ2-7 and V is TRBV5-4; D is unresolved. The CDR3 totals 12 residues. Germline V gene sequence: CDR1 SGHNT, CDR2 YYREEE (reference sequence). The V gene lost 0 bases and the J gene lost 3 bases, with 4 bases spanning the gap. CDR3 sequence: CASSLEGYEQYF. CDR3 nucleotides: TGTGCCAGCAGCTTGGAGGGCTACGAGCAGTACTTC.

The chain uses TRBV6-5 and TRBJ1-2; D ambiguous. This CDR3 has 13 amino acids. V was cut by 5 bases and J by 2 bases, with 9 bases left in between. Germline V gene lookup returns CDR1 MNHEY and CDR2 SVGAGI. CDR3 amino acids: CASSIDINYGYTF. DNA for the CDR3: TGTGCCAGCAGTATCGACATAAACTATGGCTACACCTTC.

The CDR3 DNA follows: TGCGCCAGCAGCTCCCGGGACAGGATTTATGGCTACACCTTC. Encoded protein: CASSSRDRIYGYTF. The chain links TRBV5-1 to TRBJ1-2; the match to TRBD1 covers 8 bases. From germline, CDR1 is SGHRS and CDR2 YFSETQ. The junction had 6 bases not matched to a gene; V was cut back by 3 bases and J by 5 bases. The CDR3 extends over 14 amino acids.

DNA for the CDR3: TGCGCCAGCAGTTCTCGTCAGGGGGCAAATACCGGGGAGCTGTTTTTT. This encodes CASSSRQGANTGELFF. The chain carries TRBV5-1 and TRBJ2-2, with 8 nucleotides matching TRBD1. Looked up from germline, CDR1 is SGHRS and CDR2 is YFSETQ. With 5 bases clipped from V and 5 bases from J, the junction kept 11 bases outside the gene matches. The CDR3 covers 16 residues.

This chain joins TRBV14 and TRBJ1-1; D gene unclear. Trimming removed 4 bases at V and 1 base at J, with 16 bases between. Per the germline V gene, CDR1 is SGHDN and CDR2 is FVKESK. This CDR3 is built from 16 residues. The CDR3 nucleotides read TGTGCCAGCAGCCGCTCGAGAAGGGCTCGGAACACTGAAGCTTTCTTT. Protein: CASSRSRRARNTEAFF. The full variable domain, in which reference TRBV14 and TRBJ1-1 provide the parts outside the CDR3, is EAGVTQFPSHSVIEKGQTVTLRCDPISGHDNLYWYRRVMGKEIKFLLHFVKESKQDESGMPNNRFLAERTGGTYSTLKVQPAELEDSGVYFCASSRSRRARNTEAFFGQGTRLTVV.

This chain uses TRBV27 with TRBJ1-1; 9 nucleotides align to TRBD1. Losses at the gene ends were 2 bases for V and 0 bases for J; bases not matched to a gene: 7. Per germline, CDR1 MNHEY and CDR2 SMNVEV (reference sequence). The CDR3 contains 17 residues. The CDR3 reads CASSLLTGGRMNTEAFF. The CDR3 nucleotides read TGTGCCAGCAGTTTACTCACAGGGGGCAGGATGAACACTGAAGCTTTCTTT.

The chain joins TRBV28 to TRBJ2-7; D possibly corresponds to TRBD1 (7 bases). This CDR3 spans 13 amino acids. CDR1 MDHEN and CDR2 SYDVKM come from the germline V gene. V was shortened by 6 bases and J by 3 bases, with 12 bases between the two germline ends. The CDR3 sequence is CASRGGQIYEQYF. The DNA of the CDR3 is TGTGCCAGCAGGGGGGGACAGATCTACGAGCAGTACTTC.

The chain carries TRBV9 and TRBJ1-2, with 7 bases fitting TRBD1. CDR1 SGDLS and CDR2 YYNGEE come from the germline V gene. The length of the CDR3 is 14 residues. Trimming cost V 3 bases and J 1 base; bases outside gene matches: 3. The CDR3 spells CASSGGDSNYGYTF. DNA for the CDR3: TGTGCCAGCAGCGGAGGGGACAGTAACTATGGCTACACCTTC.

This chain links TRBV30 with TRBJ1-6, with D perhaps TRBD1 (6 bases). Trimming took 3 bases from V and 10 from J, leaving 19 bases between them. Germline CDR1 GTSNPN, CDR2 SVGIG (reference sequence). This CDR3 is built from 15 residues. Here the CDR3 DNA reads TGTGCCTGGAGCTACAAGGGGGGCCTCAACTCACCCCTCCACTTT. Amino acids: CAWSYKGGLNSPLHF.

The chain has TRBV10-3 and TRBJ1-2, with D unresolved. The V gene lost 10 bases and the J gene lost 4 bases, with 16 bases spanning the gap. This CDR3 is built from 13 residues. Germline-derived CDR1 and CDR2 are ENHRY and SYGVKD. CDR3 loop: CATNEMGGYGYTF. DNA of the CDR3: TGTGCCACAAACGAGATGGGTGGCTATGGCTACACCTTC.

The genes are TRBV19 and TRBJ1-1; 10 nucleotides match TRBD1. The ends lost 3 bases at V and 4 bases at J; junction bases unmatched: 11. CDR1 is LNHDA, CDR2 SQIVND, per germline (reference sequence). This CDR3 is 17 amino acids long. Here the CDR3 reads CASSIRGQGGVGTEAFF. DNA of the CDR3: TGTGCCAGTAGTATCCGAGGACAGGGGGGAGTGGGCACTGAAGCTTTCTTT.

J is TRBJ1-4 and V is TRBV6-5; possibly TRBD1 for D (6 bases). The V and J ends lost 3 bases and 4 bases respectively, with 12 bases between them. CDR3 size: 15 residues. The germline V gene encodes CDR1 MNHEY and CDR2 SVGAGI. The CDR3 bases are TGTGCCAGCAGTTATCTACAGGGAGGTAATGAAAAACTGTTTTTT. Its translation is CASSYLQGGNEKLFF.